This T cell receptor (beta chain) was identified during a study of human T cells and chemical hapten exposure. TCRdb ran MiXCR on the RACE reads and lists one entry per CDR3 protein. Here the sample spans 85,000 to 90,000 distinct CDR3 sequences, 8% to 10% being singletons. In this sample, this clonotype turned up many times. Looked up from germline, CDR1 is KGHSH and CDR2 is LQKENI. The junction had 5 bases not matched to a gene; V was cut back by 4 bases and J by 1 base. The CDR3 contains 15 residues. Described time point: pre-sensitization, week 0. Treatment noted: therapeutic diphenylcyclopropenone sensitization with weekly scalp DPC. Alopecia patients deemed DPC-suitable, aged 18 to 70, excluding pregnancy.

This receptor was obtained from a woman in her thirties or forties with alopecia areata. Some clones in this sample may be carry-over from other donors' samples. The V and J genes are TRBV18 and TRBJ2-7; 9 bases map to TRBD2. Sequenced here: whole blood, sampled in connection with sensitization to the hapten diphenylcyclopropenone (DPC). The DNA of the CDR3 is TGTGCCAGCTCACGAATAGCGGGGGCTTCCTACGAGCAGTACTTC. This sequence encodes CASSRIAGASYEQYF.